This T cell receptor (beta chain) is drawn from a study of T-cell memory formation after mild COVID-19. General observations from the study: Second-wave clones reaching peak frequency on day 37 lacked confirmed SARS-CoV-2 specificity. The study detected some responding clones in pre-infection memory, suggesting cross-reactive memory joined. Clones that got smaller from day 15 to 85 had even CD4/CD8, while clones growing later tipped toward CD4+.

Germline V CDR1 and CDR2: SGHRS, YFSETQ. Deletions cut 2 bases from V and 0 bases from J, with 12 bases between. The CDR3 contains 15 residues. From the 5' RACE reads, TCRdb called clonotypes with MiXCR, one entry per CDR3 protein. The table includes more than 70,000 distinct CDR3 sequences, around 13% detected once. This clonotype appeared a few times. Its antigen remains unknown. The TCR sequence derives from an adult woman who had mild COVID-19 (a few samples of this study predate the infection). Cell type and time point are not known. The sample comprised PBMCs or a T cell subset sorted from them (not recorded which). The chain is built from TRBV5-1 and TRBJ2-7, with D perhaps matching TRBD2 (5 bases). Here the CDR3 DNA reads TGCGCCAGCAGCTTTGGGTTTGGGAGCTCCTACGAGCAGTACTTC. Its translation: CASSFGFGSSYEQYF.